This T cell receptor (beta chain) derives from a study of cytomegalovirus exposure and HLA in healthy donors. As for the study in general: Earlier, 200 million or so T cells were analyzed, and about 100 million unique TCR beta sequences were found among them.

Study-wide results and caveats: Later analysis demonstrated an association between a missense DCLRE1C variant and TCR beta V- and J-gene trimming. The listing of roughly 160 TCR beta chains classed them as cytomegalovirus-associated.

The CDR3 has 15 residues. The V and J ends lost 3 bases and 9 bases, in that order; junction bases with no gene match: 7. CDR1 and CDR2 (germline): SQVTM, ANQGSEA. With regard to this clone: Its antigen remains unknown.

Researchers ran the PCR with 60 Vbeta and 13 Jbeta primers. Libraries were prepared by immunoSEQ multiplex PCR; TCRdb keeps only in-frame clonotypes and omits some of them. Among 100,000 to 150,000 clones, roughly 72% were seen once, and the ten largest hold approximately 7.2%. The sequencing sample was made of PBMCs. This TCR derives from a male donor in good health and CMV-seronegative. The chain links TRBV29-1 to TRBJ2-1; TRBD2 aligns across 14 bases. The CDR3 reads CSVDTGLAGVGEQFF. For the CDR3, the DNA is TGCAGCGTTGACACGGGACTAGCGGGAGTAGGTGAGCAGTTCTTC.